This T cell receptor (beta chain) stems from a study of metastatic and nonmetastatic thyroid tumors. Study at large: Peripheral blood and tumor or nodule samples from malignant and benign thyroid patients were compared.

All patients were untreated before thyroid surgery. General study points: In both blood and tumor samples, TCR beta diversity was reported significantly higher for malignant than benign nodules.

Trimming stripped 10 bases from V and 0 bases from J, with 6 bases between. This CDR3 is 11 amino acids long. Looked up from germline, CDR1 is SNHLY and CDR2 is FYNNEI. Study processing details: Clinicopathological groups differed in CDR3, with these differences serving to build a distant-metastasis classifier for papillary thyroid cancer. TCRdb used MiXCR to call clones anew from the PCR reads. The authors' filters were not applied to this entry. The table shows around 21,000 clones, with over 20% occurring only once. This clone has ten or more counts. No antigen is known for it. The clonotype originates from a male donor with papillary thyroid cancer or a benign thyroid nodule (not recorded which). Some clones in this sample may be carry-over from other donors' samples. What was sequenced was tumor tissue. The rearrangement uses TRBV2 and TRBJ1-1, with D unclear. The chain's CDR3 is CATWVNTEAFF. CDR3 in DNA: TGTGCCACCTGGGTGAACACTGAAGCTTTCTTT.